This is a list of T cell receptor beta chains from one sample in a study of T cells after yellow fever vaccination. MiXCR, applied by TCRdb to the 5' RACE reads, yields one record per CDR3 protein. The sample includes approximately 300,000 distinct CDR3 sequences, 8.7% of them seen just once. The specimen was PBMCs, collected on the day of the first yellow fever vaccination. Receptors originate from a man aged 18 to 30 who received the YFV17D yellow fever vaccine. The CDR3 runs from the conserved cysteine through the conserved F or W. D genes are given only for firm matches. Expanded clones get a size class; other rows say once, few or many, or leave the size out.

j_gene	v_gene	d_gene	abundance	len	CDR3aa	CDR3nt
TRBJ2-3	TRBV29-1	.	.	14	CSVKTSNPTDTQYF	TGCAGCGTTAAAACTAGCAATCCCACAGATACGCAGTATTTT
TRBJ1-1	TRBV3-1	TRBD1	few	13	CASVQGAFAEAFF	TGTGCCAGCGTACAGGGGGCGTTCGCTGAAGCTTTCTTT
TRBJ2-4	TRBV10-3	.	.	18	CAISESGTTGLAKNIQYF	TGTGCCATCAGTGAGTCGGGGACGACAGGACTAGCCAAAAACATTCAGTACTTC
TRBJ2-7	TRBV6-1	.	.	16	CASKKGTGAGPYEQYF	TGTGCCAGCAAAAAAGGTACCGGGGCCGGGCCCTACGAGCAGTACTTC
TRBJ1-3	TRBV7-2	.	.	15	CASSSDTNSGNTIYF	TGTGCCAGCAGCTCGGACACGAACTCTGGAAACACCATATATTTT
TRBJ2-1	TRBV6-6	.	.	13	CASSQGGGNEQFF	TGTGCCAGCAGTCAGGGGGGGGGAAATGAGCAGTTCTTC
TRBJ2-5	TRBV4-3	TRBD1	few	17	CASSYGTGVRGQETQYF	TGCGCCAGCAGCTACGGGACAGGGGTGAGGGGGCAAGAGACCCAGTACTTC
TRBJ1-4	TRBV7-9	.	.	12	CASSLEGGKLFF	TGTGCCAGCAGCCTTGAGGGGGGGAAGCTGTTTTTT
TRBJ1-2	TRBV9	TRBD1	.	13	CASSPRGAYGYTF	TGTGCCAGCAGCCCCAGGGGGGCCTATGGCTACACCTTC
TRBJ1-6	TRBV7-2	.	.	12	CASSSRYTPLHF	TGTGCCAGCAGCTCCCGCTATACTCCCCTCCACTTT
TRBJ1-1	TRBV19	.	few	15	CASRVDTAVNTEAFF	TGTGCCAGTAGGGTTGATACAGCCGTGAACACTGAAGCTTTCTTT
TRBJ2-5	TRBV5-5	.	.	14	CASSLVSGAETQYF	TGTGCCAGCAGCTTGGTATCCGGGGCAGAGACCCAGTACTTC
TRBJ1-2	TRBV9	.	few	13	CASSTGPGYGYTF	TGTGCCAGCAGCACAGGGCCTGGCTATGGCTACACCTTC
TRBJ2-7	TRBV2	.	.	14	CASSPRGASYEQYF	TGTGCCAGCAGTCCCCGGGGGGCCTCCTACGAGCAGTACTTC
TRBJ2-2	TRBV7-3	TRBD1	.	13	CASGTGDAGELFF	TGTGCCAGCGGGACAGGGGACGCCGGGGAGCTGTTTTTT
TRBJ1-1	TRBV5-8	TRBD1	many	13	CASSFTGGLGAFF	TGTGCCAGCAGCTTTACAGGGGGATTAGGAGCTTTCTTT
TRBJ1-1	TRBV12-3/TRBV12-4	.	.	13	CASSPKAGTLAFF	TGTGCCAGCAGCCCCAAAGCCGGGACTCTGGCTTTCTTT